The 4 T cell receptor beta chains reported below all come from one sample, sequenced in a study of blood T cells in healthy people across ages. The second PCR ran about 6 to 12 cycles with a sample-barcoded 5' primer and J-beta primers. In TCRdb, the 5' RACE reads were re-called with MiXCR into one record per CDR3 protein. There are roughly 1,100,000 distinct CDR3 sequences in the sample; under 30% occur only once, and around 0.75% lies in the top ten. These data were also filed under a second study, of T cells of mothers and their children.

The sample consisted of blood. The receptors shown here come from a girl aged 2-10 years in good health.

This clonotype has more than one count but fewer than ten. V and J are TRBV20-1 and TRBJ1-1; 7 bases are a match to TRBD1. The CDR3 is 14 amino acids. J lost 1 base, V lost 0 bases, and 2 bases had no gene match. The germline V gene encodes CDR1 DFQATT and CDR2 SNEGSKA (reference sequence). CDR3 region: CSARDDRENTEAFF. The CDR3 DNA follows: TGCAGTGCTAGAGATGACAGGGAGAACACTGAAGCTTTCTTT.

The CDR3 sequence is CSALTPTTYEQYF. The CDR3 DNA sequence: TGCAGTGCCCTGACACCTACGACCTACGAGCAGTACTTC. The chain uses TRBV20-1 and TRBJ2-7; no reliable D call. Trimming took 6 bases from V and 2 from J, leaving 14 bases between them. The CDR3 sequence is 13 residues long. CDR1 and CDR2 (germline): DFQATT, SNEGSKA (reference sequence).

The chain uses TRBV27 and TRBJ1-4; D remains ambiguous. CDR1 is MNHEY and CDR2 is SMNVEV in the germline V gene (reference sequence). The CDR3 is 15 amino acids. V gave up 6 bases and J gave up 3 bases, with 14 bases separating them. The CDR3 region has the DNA TGTGCCAGCAGCCTCGAGGGTGTGTCTAATGAAAAACTGTTTTTT. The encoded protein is CASSLEGVSNEKLFF.

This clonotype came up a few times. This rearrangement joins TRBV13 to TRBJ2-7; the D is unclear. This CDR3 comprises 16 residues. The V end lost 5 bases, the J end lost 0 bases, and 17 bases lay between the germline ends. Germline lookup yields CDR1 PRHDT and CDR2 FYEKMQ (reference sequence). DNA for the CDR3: TGTGCCAGCAGCGATCTTGGGAAGAAGAGCTCCTACGAGCAGTACTTC. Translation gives CASSDLGKKSSYEQYF.